The 30 T cell receptor beta chains below all came from one sample that was sequenced in a study of T cells in Graves' hyperthyroidism and ophthalmopathy. The investigators amplified TCR beta CDR3 regions from RNA transcripts. An initial round of RT-PCR targeting the TCR CDR3 relied on the HTBI primer set. Using its own MiXCR run on the multiplex PCR reads, TCRdb lists one record per CDR3 protein. The data hold some 200,000 distinct CDR3 sequences, with approximately 16% observed a single time. The specimen sequenced was blood. Receptors were obtained from a woman between 45 and 60 years old with Graves' hyperthyroidism.

This clonotype was observed a handful of times. V and J are TRBV6-1 and TRBJ1-5, with D tentatively TRBD1 (6 bases). Per germline, CDR1 MNHNS and CDR2 SASEGT. This CDR3 is 15 amino acids long. Trimming removed 6 bases at V and 5 bases at J, with 17 bases between. The chain's CDR3 is CASRPHTSGDQPQHF. In DNA form, the CDR3 reads TGTGCCAGCAGGCCCCACACATCAGGGGATCAGCCCCAGCATTTT.

This clonotype was detected ten times or more. The chain uses TRBV6-1 and TRBJ1-2, with D maybe TRBD1 (5 bases). The CDR3 covers 14 residues. Germline CDR1 MNHNS, CDR2 SASEGT. Trimming removed 7 bases from V and 8 bases from J, with 20 bases in between. CDR3 DNA: TGTGCCAGCACTCCAGGGACCTTGACAAGGGGCTACACCTTC. Amino acids: CASTPGTLTRGYTF.

This chain links TRBV5-1 with TRBJ2-5, with 8 bases matching TRBD1. Per germline, CDR1 SGHRS and CDR2 YFSETQ. With V trimmed by 3 bases and J by 5 bases, 6 bases remained unmatched. The CDR3 has 14 residues. CDR3 residues: CASSSGQVGETQYF. CDR3 nucleotides: TGCGCCAGCAGCTCGGGACAGGTTGGGGAGACCCAGTACTTC.

The table lists this clonotype with many counts. The chain uses TRBV9 and TRBJ1-1, with 8 nucleotides matching TRBD1. This CDR3 contains 14 residues. CDR1 is SGDLS and CDR2 is YYNGEE in the germline V gene. Trimming took 3 bases from V and 4 from J; bases not matched to a gene: 5. CDR3 sequence reads: CASSGGQGITEAFF. The CDR3 nucleotides are TGTGCCAGCAGCGGCGGACAGGGTATCACTGAAGCTTTCTTT. The whole variable domain, remainder taken from reference TRBV9 and TRBJ1-1, is DSGVTQTPKHLITATGQRVTLRCSPRSGDLSVYWYQQSLDQGLQFLIQYYNGEERAKGNILERFSAQQFPDLHSELNLSSLELGDSALYFCASSGGQGITEAFFGQGTRLTVV.

This clonotype was counted ten times or more. The genes are TRBV7-8 and TRBJ2-3, with 14 nucleotides matching TRBD2. Germline CDR1 is SGHVS and CDR2 is FQNEAQ. This CDR3 is 18 amino acids long. V gave up 4 bases and J gave up 0 bases; unmatched junction bases: 6. The DNA of the CDR3 is TGTGCCAGCAGCTGGGGACTAGCGGGAGATACTAGCACAGATACGCAGTATTTT. Translated: CASSWGLAGDTSTDTQYF.

The chain joins TRBV19 to TRBJ1-5, with no clear D. V lost 7 bases and J 0 bases, leaving 10 bases between the germline ends. The CDR3 has 14 amino acids. CDR1 LNHDA and CDR2 SQIVND come from the germline V gene (reference sequence). The CDR3 DNA follows: TGTGCCAGTACCCAGTGGGATAGCAATCAGCCCCAGCATTTT. Encoded protein: CASTQWDSNQPQHF.

This clonotype was recorded many times. V gene TRBV18 combines with J gene TRBJ2-7, with D possibly matching TRBD1 (6 bases). The CDR3 loop spans 13 amino acids. The germline V gene encodes CDR1 KGHSH and CDR2 LQKENI. Between the trimmed V and J ends, which lost 5 bases and 3 bases, there was a span of 11 bases. The CDR3 region is CASSGGQFYEQYF. CDR3 bases: TGTGCCAGCTCAGGGGGCCAGTTCTACGAGCAGTACTTC.

This clonotype appeared many times. The genes are TRBV20-1 and TRBJ2-5; D not resolved. The CDR3 sequence is 16 residues long. V lost 0 bases and J 4 bases, leaving 18 bases between the germline ends. Germline V gene data show CDR1 as DFQATT and CDR2 as SNEGSKA (reference sequence). CDR3 DNA sequence: TGCAGTGCTAGAGACCCCAGGACGCCAGCAGGAGAGACCCAGTACTTC. It translates to CSARDPRTPAGETQYF.

This clonotype was seen a handful of times. A much larger clone differs by one base, so this may be a read error. The J gene is TRBJ1-1, the V gene TRBV5-4; D ambiguous. Per the germline V gene, CDR1 is SGHNT and CDR2 is YYREEE (reference sequence). This CDR3 is 12 amino acids long. V was cut by 4 bases and J by 0 bases, with 4 bases left in between. The chain's CDR3 is CASSGLNTEAFF. The CDR3 nucleotides are TGTGCCAGCAGCGGATTGAACACTGAAGCTTTCTTT.

This clonotype was seen repeatedly, ten times or more. The CDR3 DNA follows: TGTGCCAGCAGCGTAGCTCCGAGGGAGGTTCCCACAGATACGCAGTATTTT. This codes for CASSVAPREVPTDTQYF. The chain uses TRBV9 and TRBJ2-3; D may be TRBD2 (6 bases). In germline, CDR1 is SGDLS, CDR2 YYNGEE. The V end lost 0 bases, the J end lost 2 bases, and 16 bases lay between the germline ends. The CDR3 length is 17 residues.

This clonotype was counted ten times or more. This chain uses TRBV27 with TRBJ1-2; tentative D call: TRBD1 (6 bases). Germline V gene lookup returns CDR1 MNHEY and CDR2 SMNVEV (reference sequence). This CDR3 is 13 amino acids long. Trimming pared 6 bases from V and 8 bases from J, leaving 16 bases between. CDR3 in DNA: TGTGCCAGCAGCATACAGGGTATGCGGGGCTACACCTTC. Its protein is CASSIQGMRGYTF.

About this clonotype: This may be a read error: a much more frequent sequence differs by one nucleotide. The conserved phenylalanine or tryptophan normally closing the CDR3 is absent here, so this likely arose from a read error. The chain links TRBV12-3 or TRBV12-4 to TRBJ1-2, with D possibly being TRBD1 (5 bases). Trimming removed 4 bases from V and 4 bases from J, with 16 bases in between. CDR3 length: 15 amino acids. Here the CDR3 reads CASSSRGGRSYGYTL. The CDR3 DNA reads TGTGCCAGCAGTTCCCGGGGGGGAAGATCCTATGGCTACACCCTC.

This clonotype was seen many times. The chain couples TRBV18 to TRBJ2-3; D might be TRBD1 (5 bases). Between the trimmed V and J ends, which lost 6 bases and 2 bases, there was a span of 21 bases. This CDR3 is built from 17 residues. The germline CDR1 and CDR2 sequences are KGHSH and LQKENI. In DNA form, the CDR3 reads TGTGCCAGCTCCACCGACAGAGTGTCACTCGACACAGATACGCAGTATTTT. Translation gives CASSTDRVSLDTDTQYF.

At least ten counts were recorded for this clonotype. The chain links TRBV13 to TRBJ2-1; D could derive from TRBD1 or TRBD2 (5 bases each). Germline loops: CDR1 PRHDT, CDR2 FYEKMQ (reference sequence). The germline V and J ends were trimmed by 0 bases and 0 bases, with 9 bases remaining between them. CDR3 length: 16 amino acids. CDR3 coding DNA: TGTGCCAGCAGCTTAGGAGGGACGAGCTCCTACAATGAGCAGTTCTTC. It yields the protein CASSLGGTSSYNEQFF. Full variable domain (remainder filled in from reference TRBV13 and TRBJ2-1): AAGVIQSPRHLIKEKRETATLKCYPIPRHDTVYWYQQGPGQDPQFLISFYEKMQSDKGSIPDRFSAQQFSDYHSELNMSSLELGDSALYFCASSLGGTSSYNEQFFGPGTRLTVL.

This clonotype was observed at least ten times. This chain links TRBV7-3 with TRBJ2-1; 10 bases match TRBD2. This CDR3 comprises 15 residues. With V trimmed by 6 bases and J by 6 bases, 8 bases remained unmatched. Germline V gene lookup returns CDR1 SGHTA and CDR2 FQGTGA. This CDR3 is CASRKAGGSLNEQFF. Here the CDR3 DNA reads TGTGCCAGCAGAAAAGCGGGAGGGAGCCTCAATGAGCAGTTCTTC.

On this clonotype itself: Since a much larger clone is just one base distant, this may be a read error. The chain joins TRBV15 to TRBJ2-5; a weak D match, TRBD2 (5 bases). The tail of the sequence fits TRBJ2-1 better, so the J call may be wrong. CDR1 and CDR2 (germline): LNHNV, YYDKDF (reference sequence). The CDR3 has 13 residues. The CDR3 region is CATSGGLEETQFF. CDR3 in DNA: TGTGCCACCAGCGGAGGCCTAGAAGAGACCCAGTTCTTC.

The chain uses TRBV20-1 and TRBJ1-5; D unresolved. The length of the CDR3 is 16 residues. The V end lost 1 base, the J end lost 4 bases, and 17 bases lay between the germline ends. Germline V CDR1 and CDR2: DFQATT, SNEGSKA (reference sequence). The CDR3 region has the DNA TGCAGTGCTAGAGGGCGGCTCTCGCTCCCGAATCAGCCCCAGCATTTT. It is translated as CSARGRLSLPNQPQHF.

This clonotype was seen more than once but under ten times. The chain joins TRBV11-2 to TRBJ2-6; no firm D call. Germline lookup yields CDR1 SGHAT and CDR2 FQNNGV. This CDR3 is 13 amino acids long. V lost 7 bases and J lost 0, with 4 bases in between. CDR3 region: CASIISGANVLTF. The CDR3 DNA sequence: TGTGCCAGCATCATCTCTGGGGCCAACGTCCTGACTTTC.

There are a few counts of this clonotype. This chain connects TRBV24-1 to TRBJ2-3, with D perhaps TRBD2 (5 bases). Germline-derived CDR1 and CDR2 are KGHDR and SFDVKD. V was clipped by 4 bases and J by 0 bases, with 19 bases between them. The CDR3 contains 18 residues. CDR3 DNA sequence: TGTGCCACCAGTGACTCTCCCGGGCCGCGGACTAGCACAGATACGCAGTATTTT. This encodes CATSDSPGPRTSTDTQYF.

As regards this clonotype: This clone may be a read error of a much larger clone one base away. The chain combines TRBV9 with TRBJ2-5; tentative D call: TRBD2 (5 bases). The CDR3 is 14 residues long. V gave up 3 bases and J gave up 7 bases, with 16 bases separating them. Germline V gives CDR1 SGDLS, CDR2 YYNGEE. CDR3 residues: CASSDNGNGGTQYF. The CDR3 DNA follows: TGTGCCAGCAGCGATAACGGGAACGGAGGGACCCAGTACTTC.

This clonotype was found a few times. J is TRBJ2-2 and V is TRBV10-3; 10 positions agree with TRBD1. The CDR3 extends over 16 amino acids. Per germline, CDR1 ENHRY and CDR2 SYGVKD. Trimming removed 8 bases from V and 2 bases from J; junction bases left unmatched: 8. Here the CDR3 reads CAIGQGVFGNTGELFF. DNA for the CDR3: TGTGCCATCGGACAGGGGGTATTTGGAAACACCGGGGAGCTGTTTTTT.

This clonotype appeared a few times. J is TRBJ2-3 and V is TRBV13; D is perhaps TRBD1 or TRBD2 (7 bases each). The CDR3 is 13 amino acids. Germline V lookup: CDR1 PRHDT, CDR2 FYEKMQ (reference sequence). Between the trimmed V and J ends, which lost 5 bases and 4 bases, there was a span of 10 bases. As DNA, the CDR3 is TGTGCCAGCAGCCAGGGGGGGGCAGATACGCAGTATTTT. Its protein product is CASSQGGADTQYF.

This clonotype was counted many times. V and J are TRBV6-1 and TRBJ1-2, with D possibly matching TRBD1 (5 bases). Trimming took off 0 bases at V and 8 bases at J, with 13 bases between the two ends. Germline V CDR1 and CDR2: MNHNS, SASEGT. This CDR3 has 14 amino acids. As DNA, the CDR3 is TGTGCCAGCAGTGAAGCTACACAGGAGATCGGCTACACCTTC. This codes for CASSEATQEIGYTF.

Many counts were recorded for this clonotype. The chain employs TRBV7-8 and TRBJ2-2; D possibly corresponds to TRBD1 (5 bases). The germline V gene encodes CDR1 SGHVS and CDR2 FQNEAQ. This CDR3 is 17 amino acids long. Trimming stripped 1 base from V and 6 bases from J, with 18 bases between. The CDR3 reads CASSLVRGQSRPGELFF. The DNA for the CDR3 is TGTGCCAGCAGCTTAGTTAGGGGTCAGTCGAGACCCGGGGAGCTGTTTTTT.

To note about this clonotype: Because it lacks the conserved phenylalanine or tryptophan at the end, this CDR3 is likely a read error. J is TRBJ1-1 and V is TRBV18, with TRBD1 matching 10 bases. The trim removed 4 bases at V and 4 bases at J, leaving 3 bases unmatched. The germline V gene encodes CDR1 KGHSH and CDR2 LQKENI. There are 14 residues in the CDR3. DNA for the CDR3: TGTGCCAGCTCACAAGGACAGGGGGGCACTGAAGCTTTCCTT. This sequence encodes CASSQGQGGTEAFL.

This clonotype has ten or more counts. This chain joins TRBV18 and TRBJ2-7; TRBD1 might be the D (6 bases). Germline CDR1 is KGHSH and CDR2 is LQKENI. V lost 4 bases, J lost 4 bases, and 14 bases lay in between. This CDR3 contains 14 residues. CDR3 bases: TGTGCCAGCTCACGGTCAGGGGACCGGTACGAGCAGTACTTC. This gives the protein CASSRSGDRYEQYF.

About this clonotype itself: A junction end diverges from the germline sequence, so it may reflect a read error. V is TRBV7-3 and J is TRBJ2-5, with D perhaps matching TRBD1 or TRBD2 (5 bases each). Per germline, CDR1 SGHTA and CDR2 FQGTGA. This CDR3 has 13 residues. The CDR3: CASSSGPQETRYF. The CDR3 DNA reads as TGTGCCAGCAGCTCGGGACCGCAAGAGACCCGGTACTTC.

The table lists this clonotype with many counts. This chain connects TRBV20-1 to TRBJ2-1, with 7 bases lining up with TRBD2. Trimming removed 1 base from V and 6 bases from J; junction bases left unmatched: 3. The CDR3 covers 13 residues. CDR1 DFQATT and CDR2 SNEGSKA come from the germline V gene (reference sequence). The CDR3 nucleotides are TGCAGTGCTAGAGGGACTAGGGTCAATGAGCAGTTCTTC. Translating it yields CSARGTRVNEQFF.

This clonotype has more than one count but fewer than ten. This rearrangement joins TRBV12-5 to TRBJ2-1; tentatively, D is TRBD2 (6 bases). Germline V gene lookup returns CDR1 LGHNT and CDR2 FRNRAP. The CDR3 is 15 amino acids. With 2 bases removed from V and 6 bases from J, the gap between germline ends came to 14 bases. CDR3 sequence (DNA): TGTGCTAGTGGTTTGAAGCGGGTCCTGGGCAATGAGCAGTTCTTC. The encoded protein is CASGLKRVLGNEQFF. Variable domain in full (rest from reference TRBV12-5 and TRBJ2-1): DARVTQTPRHKVTEMGQEVTMRCQPILGHNTVFWYRQTMMQGLELLAYFRNRAPLDDSGMPKDRFSAEMPDATLATLKIQPSEPRDSAVYFCASGLKRVLGNEQFFGPGTRLTVL.

The chain recombines TRBV20-1 with TRBJ2-7, with a tentative D call TRBD2 (6 bases). Germline CDR1 reads DFQATT; CDR2 reads SNEGSKA (reference sequence). The CDR3 loop spans 14 amino acids. Trimming pared 3 bases from V and 3 bases from J, leaving 15 bases between. The CDR3 region has the DNA TGCAGTGCTAGGTCCCGGGGGAGAGGCTACGAGCAGTACTTC. This gives the protein CSARSRGRGYEQYF.